The 3 T cell receptor beta chains below come from one sample, sequenced in a study of blood T cells in healthy people across ages. The authors ran a second PCR of roughly 6 to 12 cycles using a sample-barcoded 5' primer and a J-beta primer mix. One entry per CDR3 protein, called by TCRdb with MiXCR from the 5' RACE reads. The data show about 930,000 distinct CDR3 sequences, under 35% seen once. This sample was shared with a second study, whose subject was T cells of mothers and their children.

Sequenced: blood. These receptors all stem from a woman aged 40 to 50 in good health.

This sequence joins TRBV5-6 and TRBJ1-5; 9 bases map to TRBD1. Trimming removed 3 bases from V and 0 bases from J; junction bases left unmatched: 10. The germline V gene encodes CDR1 SGHDT and CDR2 YYEEEE. This CDR3 is built from 18 residues. The CDR3 coding sequence is TGTGCCAGCAGCTATTGGACAGGGGCGGTTTATAGCAATCAGCCCCAGCATTTT. Its translation is CASSYWTGAVYSNQPQHF.

In its sample, this clonotype was seen a few times. V is TRBV15 and J is TRBJ1-2, with 7 bases fitting TRBD1. The V segment lost 0 bases and the J segment 4 bases; nucleotides outside the gene matches: 8. The CDR3 consists of 16 residues. CDR1 and CDR2 (germline): LNHNV, YYDKDF (reference sequence). The CDR3 DNA reads as TGTGCCACCAGCAGAGATCTGACAGGGAGAAGCTATGGCTACACCTTC. Amino acid sequence: CATSRDLTGRSYGYTF.

This clonotype showed up just a few times. The gene calls are TRBV14 and TRBJ1-5; D call uncertain. The V gene lost 5 bases and the J gene lost 9 bases, with 14 bases spanning the gap. Germline V gene data show CDR1 as SGHDN and CDR2 as FVKESK. CDR3 length: 13 amino acids. The CDR3 is CASSFSPQTPQHF. The CDR3 nucleotides read TGTGCCAGCAGCTTCTCCCCACAAACGCCCCAGCATTTT.